These 13 T cell receptor beta chains share one sample of origin, sequenced in a study of T-cell reconstitution after alpha-beta-depleted transplantation in children listed by TCRdb under 2016. Libraries were constructed by PCR. Sequenced using an Illumina HiSeq 2500. TCR library preparation used molecular barcoding, with unique molecular identifiers applied to normalize quantification of the TCRbeta repertoire. TCRdb reprocessing: public reads trimmed at Q25 with fastp, clones called with MiXCR, in-frame beta chains kept. Rows with one shared CDR3 protein collapse into an entry with the most common genes and DNA. This sample is represented by about 250,000 distinct CDR3 sequences; roughly a quarter of them were singletons. About 5% of the sample comes from the top ten. Per the publication, the treatment or condition label means: allogeneic hematopoietic cell transplantation with graft depleted of TCRalphabeta T cells and CD19 B cells.

The source was PBMCs, mostly from graft donor cells, collected 360 days after TCRalphabeta/CD19-depleted stem cell transplant. The source is a female patient aged 2 to 10 who had a stem cell transplant for congenital amegakaryocytic thrombocytopenia, so the T cells may come from the graft donor.

The chain recombines TRBV12-3 or TRBV12-4 with TRBJ2-1, with 7 bases matching TRBD2. V shed 5 bases, J shed 1 base, and the junction held 2 bases outside the gene matches. The CDR3 consists of 14 residues. The CDR3 reads CASSPAGSYNEQFF. CDR3 coding DNA: TGTGCCAGCAGTCCAGCGGGGTCCTACAATGAGCAGTTCTTC.

The chain links TRBV12-3 or TRBV12-4 to TRBJ1-5; no clear D. Trimming stripped 3 bases from V and 7 bases from J, with 10 bases between. The CDR3 totals 13 residues. Here the CDR3 reads CASSFLGRQPQHF. The CDR3 DNA is TGTGCCAGCAGTTTTTTGGGTAGGCAGCCCCAGCATTTT.

This clonotype was detected a few times. The chain combines TRBV6-2 or TRBV6-3 with TRBJ1-5; 7 positions match TRBD1. Germline CDR1 reads MNHEY; CDR2 reads SVGEGT. V lost 7 bases, J lost 7 bases, and 7 bases stayed unmatched. This CDR3 contains 13 residues. The CDR3 is CASMDRRRQPQHF. Here the CDR3 DNA reads TGTGCCAGCATGGACAGGAGAAGGCAGCCCCAGCATTTT.

This clonotype was found many times. This chain links TRBV28 with TRBJ2-1; either TRBD1 or TRBD2 may supply D (5 bases each). The CDR3 spans 12 residues. In germline, CDR1 is MDHEN, CDR2 SYDVKM. V lost 2 bases and J 12 bases, leaving 11 bases between the germline ends. The CDR3 is CASSLTRGWQFF. For the CDR3, the DNA is TGTGCCAGCAGTTTAACCCGGGGCTGGCAGTTCTTC.

This clonotype was seen more than once but under ten times. The CDR3 protein is CATGGTTGGDQFF. For the CDR3, the DNA is TGTGCCACCGGGGGAACCACAGGGGGCGACCAGTTCTTC. The chain recombines TRBV24-1 with TRBJ2-1; 9 bases align to TRBD1. V shed 9 bases and J 13 bases; nucleotides not matched to a gene: 12. This CDR3 has 13 amino acids. The V gene's germline CDR1 is KGHDR and CDR2 SFDVKD.

This clonotype was picked up a small number of times. J is TRBJ2-4 and V is TRBV7-9; D might be TRBD1 (5 bases). V lost 5 bases and J 0 bases, leaving 8 bases between the germline ends. The CDR3 extends over 14 amino acids. Germline loops: CDR1 SEHNR, CDR2 FQNEAQ (reference sequence). CDR3 sequence reads: CASSDRPAKNIQYF. In DNA form, the CDR3 reads TGTGCCAGCAGCGACAGACCAGCCAAAAACATTCAGTACTTC. Together with reference TRBV7-9 and TRBJ2-4, the CDR3 gives the full variable domain: DTGVSQNPRHKITKRGQNVTFRCDPISEHNRLYWYRQTLGQGPEFLTYFQNEAQLEKSRLLSDRFSAERPKGSFSTLEIQRTEQGDSAMYLCASSDRPAKNIQYFGAGTRLSVL.

The chain joins TRBV5-6 to TRBJ2-1; 8 bases map to TRBD2. Germline V lookup: CDR1 SGHDT, CDR2 YYEEEE. CDR3 length: 12 residues. The trim removed 3 bases at V and 15 bases at J, leaving 8 bases unmatched. DNA of the CDR3: TGTGCCAGCAGCTGGAGCGGGGGACTTGCGTTCTTC. Translation gives CASSWSGGLAFF.

On this clonotype itself: Because the CDR3 is missing its conserved closing phenylalanine or tryptophan, this is likely a read error. The chain joins TRBV20-1 to TRBJ1-1; D is perhaps TRBD1 (5 bases). CDR3 length: 15 amino acids. Looked up from germline, CDR1 is DFQATT and CDR2 is SNEGSKA (reference sequence). V was trimmed by 3 bases and J by 2 bases, leaving 16 bases between them. Here the CDR3 reads CSASVRVWINTEAFY. For the CDR3, the DNA is TGCAGTGCTAGTGTCAGGGTTTGGATCAACACTGAAGCTTTCTAT.

Only a few counts were recorded for this clonotype. The V call is TRBV29-1, the J call TRBJ2-5; a possible D gene is TRBD1 (6 bases). Germline lookup yields CDR1 SQVTM and CDR2 ANQGSEA. There are 12 residues in the CDR3. Trimming took 3 bases from V and 1 from J, leaving 6 bases between them. This CDR3 reads CSVEGAQETQYF. The CDR3 region has the DNA TGCAGCGTTGAGGGGGCCCAAGAGACCCAGTACTTC.

The chain has TRBV25-1 and TRBJ2-3; D might be TRBD1 (6 bases). This CDR3 is 17 amino acids long. V lost 0 bases, J lost 4 bases, and 17 bases lay in between. Germline assignment: CDR1 MGHDK and CDR2 SYGVNS. The CDR3 nucleotides read TGTGCCAGCAGTGAATACGGCAGCCTCAGGGGTGCAGATACGCAGTATTTT. Encoded protein: CASSEYGSLRGADTQYF.

The gene calls are TRBV2 and TRBJ2-2; D remains unclear. CDR3 size: 15 residues. The germline gives CDR1 SNHLY, CDR2 FYNNEI. Trimming pared 4 bases from V and 2 bases from J, leaving 11 bases between. Here the CDR3 reads CASSGIQTNTGELFF. CDR3 in DNA: TGTGCCAGCAGTGGAATCCAGACTAACACCGGGGAGCTGTTTTTT.

This clonotype was counted a few times. The rearrangement joins TRBV25-1 to TRBJ2-1; 10 bases are shared with TRBD2. This CDR3 region has 15 residues. The trim removed 6 bases at V and 2 bases at J, leaving 4 bases unmatched. Germline CDR1 MGHDK, CDR2 SYGVNS. As DNA, the CDR3 is TGTGCCAGCAGGGTAGCGGGGGGCACCTACAATGAGCAGTTCTTC. This codes for CASRVAGGTYNEQFF.

The rearrangement links TRBV2 to TRBJ2-4, with TRBD2 matching 9 bases. The junction had 11 bases not matched to a gene; V was cut back by 1 base and J by 7 bases. CDR3 length: 17 residues. Looked up from germline, CDR1 is SNHLY and CDR2 is FYNNEI. The CDR3 spells CASSEEPPLAGYNIQYF. DNA of the CDR3: TGTGCCAGCAGTGAAGAACCCCCCCTAGCGGGGTACAACATTCAGTACTTC.